This T cell receptor beta chain originates from a study of blood T cells in healthy people across ages. With regard to this clonotype: What it recognizes is unknown.

The authors drew about 10 milliliters of peripheral blood from each donor. CDR3 size: 15 residues. The ends were cut back, 7 bases at V and 1 base at J, with 17 bases in the middle. Looked up from germline, CDR1 is SNHLY and CDR2 is FYNNEI. Primed by a sample-barcoded 5' primer and a J-beta primer mix, a second PCR proceeded for roughly 6 to 12 cycles. TCRdb reanalysed the 5' RACE reads using MiXCR and keeps one entry per CDR3 protein. The repertoire has fewer than 1,200,000 distinct CDR3 sequences, approximately 25% of them found once; the top ten carry around 0.75%. General observations from the study: Unsorted PBMCs blocked a conclusive comparison of naive and antigen-experienced cells.

This sample also appeared in a second study, on T cells of mothers and their children. That source adds: Every mother produced more than 8 million TCR beta CDR3 reads, whereas every child provided about 3 million.

The chain is built from TRBV2 and TRBJ2-7, with D possibly matching TRBD1 (6 bases). Source material: blood. The sequence was collected from a girl aged 2-10 years in good health. The CDR3 nucleotides are TGTGCCAGCATCAGGGGTACTAAAGTTTCCTACGAGCAGTACTTC. Encoded protein: CASIRGTKVSYEQYF.